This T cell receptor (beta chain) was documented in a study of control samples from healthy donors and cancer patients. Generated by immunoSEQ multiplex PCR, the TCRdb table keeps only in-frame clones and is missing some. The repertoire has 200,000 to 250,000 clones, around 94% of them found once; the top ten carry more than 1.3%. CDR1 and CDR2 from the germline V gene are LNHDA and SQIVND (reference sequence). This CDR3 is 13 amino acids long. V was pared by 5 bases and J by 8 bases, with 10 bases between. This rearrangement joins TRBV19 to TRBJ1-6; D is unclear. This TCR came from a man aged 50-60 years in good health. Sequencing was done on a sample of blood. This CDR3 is CASSFSGDSPLHF. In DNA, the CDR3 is TGTGCCAGTAGTTTCTCGGGTGATTCACCCCTCCACTTT.